Shown below are 23 T cell receptor beta chains from a single sample sequenced in a study of OX40 agonist ivuxolimab in advanced cancers. TCRdb's table, derived via immunoSEQ multiplex PCR, lists solely in-frame clones and lacks some. The table lists 60,000 to 70,000 clones, more than 80% of them singletons. The material was CD4+ or CD8+ T cells sorted from blood, obtained in a trial of the OX40 agonist ivuxolimab. Source of these receptors: an adult with an advanced solid tumor such as melanoma, head and neck, liver or kidney cancer.

The rearrangement uses TRBV28 and TRBJ1-2, with TRBD1 matching over 10 bases. Trimming cost V 6 bases and J 4 bases; bases outside gene matches: 2. Germline values: CDR1 MDHEN, CDR2 SYDVKM. The CDR3 spans 13 residues. The CDR3 DNA follows: TGTGCCAGCAGCCGGACAGGGGGCTATGGCTACACCTTC. It is translated as CASSRTGGYGYTF.

The V gene is TRBV28, the J gene TRBJ1-1; D is undetermined. The CDR3 has 14 amino acids. Per the germline V gene, CDR1 is MDHEN and CDR2 is SYDVKM. V lost 1 base and J lost 1, with 7 bases in between. The CDR3 region has the DNA TGTGCCAGCAGTTTATTGGGAAAGAACACTGAAGCTTTCTTT. The encoded protein is CASSLLGKNTEAFF.

The V call is TRBV5-1, the J call TRBJ2-7; maybe TRBD2 (5 bases). CDR3 size: 14 residues. CDR1 and CDR2 from the germline V gene are SGHRS and YFSETQ. The V and J ends lost 0 bases and 2 bases respectively, with 9 bases between them. The CDR3, as DNA: TGCGCCAGCAGCTTGGGCGGGTTCACCTACGAGCAGTACTTC. Translation gives CASSLGGFTYEQYF.

The chain employs TRBV2 and TRBJ1-1; the D is unclear. V dropped 7 bases and J dropped 1 base, with 10 bases sitting between them. CDR1 SNHLY and CDR2 FYNNEI come from the germline V gene. This CDR3 contains 13 residues. The CDR3 reads CASTPTGNTEAFF. In nucleotides, the CDR3 is TGTGCCAGCACCCCTACGGGGAACACTGAAGCTTTCTTT.

The rearrangement uses TRBV7-3 and TRBJ1-2; D gene unclear. Trimming left V 5 bases short and J 8 bases short, with 15 bases between. The length of the CDR3 is 13 residues. Germline values: CDR1 SGHTA, CDR2 FQGTGA. The CDR3 DNA is TGTGCCAGCAGCCCACGTGGGCAAGCCGGCTACACCTTC. This sequence encodes CASSPRGQAGYTF. Supplemented by reference TRBV7-3 and TRBJ1-2, the full variable domain reads GAGVSQTPSNKVTEKGKYVELRCDPISGHTALYWYRQSLGQGPEFLIYFQGTGAADDSGLPNDRFFAVRPEGSVSTLKIQRTERGDSAVYLCASSPRGQAGYTFGSGTRLTVV.

This clone has a handful of counts. The V and J genes are TRBV25-1 and TRBJ1-5; no clear D. Trimming removed 2 bases from V and 0 bases from J, with 2 bases in between. CDR1 is MGHDK, CDR2 SYGVNS, per germline. The CDR3 has 13 residues. The CDR3: CASSENSNQPQHF. As DNA, the CDR3 is TGTGCCAGCAGTGAAAATAGCAATCAGCCCCAGCATTTT. Filled out from reference TRBV25-1 and TRBJ1-5, the complete variable domain reads EADIYQTPRYLVIGTGKKITLECSQTMGHDKMYWYQQDPGMELHLIHYSYGVNSTEKGDLSSESTVSRIRTEHFPLTLESARPSHTSQYLCASSENSNQPQHFGDGTRLSIL.

The CDR3 nucleotides read TGCGCCAGCATGAGGGACGGACGGGACCCGTCAAATTACCAAGAGACCCAGTACTTC. This translates into CASMRDGRDPSNYQETQYF. The chain uses TRBV10-2 and TRBJ2-5, with D perhaps being TRBD1 or TRBD2 (5 bases each). The CDR3 loop spans 19 amino acids. In germline, CDR1 is WSHSY, CDR2 SAAADI. Trimming cost V 7 bases and J 0 bases, with 27 bases left between them.

V usage is TRBV28 and J usage is TRBJ1-3; D perhaps matches TRBD1 (5 bases). Trimming left V 11 bases short and J 4 bases short, with 21 bases between. CDR3 size: 15 residues. Germline CDR1 reads MDHEN; CDR2 reads SYDVKM. The CDR3 DNA reads as TGTGCCTCCGGGGCGGGGTTGGGGAGCGGAAACACCATATATTTT. Translation: CASGAGLGSGNTIYF.

The rearrangement joins TRBV7-3 to TRBJ2-1; maybe TRBD1 (6 bases). This CDR3 spans 18 amino acids. Trimming shortened V by 3 bases and J by 6 bases, and 24 bases separated the two germline ends. The V gene's germline CDR1 is SGHTA and CDR2 FQGTGA. The CDR3 protein is CASSFGPQGRWNVNEQFF. As DNA, the CDR3 is TGTGCCAGCAGCTTTGGACCTCAGGGGCGATGGAACGTCAATGAGCAGTTCTTC.

This chain joins TRBV19 and TRBJ1-3; perhaps TRBD1 as D (5 bases). The CDR3 length is 14 residues. Germline loops: CDR1 LNHDA, CDR2 SQIVND (reference sequence). Deletions cut 7 bases from V and 2 bases from J, with 12 bases between. The CDR3 nucleotides are TGTGCCAGTACCAGGAGGGGAGCTGGAAACACCATATATTTT. It yields the protein CASTRRGAGNTIYF.

The V gene is TRBV15, the J gene TRBJ2-3; TRBD2 is a possible D gene (6 bases). Deletions cut 4 bases from V and 4 bases from J, with 12 bases between. The CDR3 runs 14 residues. CDR1 is LNHNV, CDR2 YYDKDF, per germline (reference sequence). CDR3 sequence (DNA): TGTGCCACCAGCACCCGACTAGGAGCAGATACGCAGTATTTT. Translating it yields CATSTRLGADTQYF.

The chain has TRBV7-9 and TRBJ1-2, with D unclear. The CDR3 extends over 12 amino acids. V shed 0 bases and J shed 1 base, with 0 bases lying between them. In germline, CDR1 is SEHNR, CDR2 FQNEAQ (reference sequence). In DNA, the CDR3 is TGTGCCAGCAGCTTAGCTAACTATGGCTACACCTTC. Protein: CASSLANYGYTF.

Only one count was recorded for this clone. This chain connects TRBV28 to TRBJ1-1, with TRBD1 as a possible D gene (6 bases). The CDR3 consists of 15 residues. Germline values: CDR1 MDHEN, CDR2 SYDVKM. Trimming left V 1 base short and J 5 bases short, with 14 bases between. CDR3 protein: CASSLYTGSKTEAFF. DNA of the CDR3: TGTGCCAGCAGTTTATACACAGGGAGTAAAACTGAAGCTTTCTTT.

The rearrangement links TRBV29-1 to TRBJ1-2, with D perhaps TRBD1 (5 bases). The V end lost 6 bases, the J end lost 2 bases, and 13 bases lay between the germline ends. In germline, CDR1 is SQVTM, CDR2 ANQGSEA. CDR3 length: 13 residues. The CDR3 spells CSVALDTNYGYTF. CDR3 DNA: TGCAGCGTCGCGTTGGACACAAACTATGGCTACACCTTC.

The chain links TRBV28 to TRBJ2-1; TRBD2 matches at 11 bases. V dropped 6 bases and J dropped 4; count of bases not matched to a gene: 5. CDR3 length: 15 residues. Per the germline V gene, CDR1 is MDHEN and CDR2 is SYDVKM. CDR3 coding DNA: TGTGCCAGCAGCCTGGGACTAGCGGTTTACAATGAGCAGTTCTTC. It translates to CASSLGLAVYNEQFF.

The table lists this clone with a few counts. The chain is built from TRBV5-1 and TRBJ2-1; D perhaps matches TRBD1 (5 bases). V dropped 1 base and J dropped 6 bases, with 11 bases sitting between them. The CDR3 is 14 amino acids. Germline assignment: CDR1 SGHRS and CDR2 YFSETQ. The chain's CDR3 is CASSLPNRRNEQFF. The CDR3 DNA reads TGCGCCAGCAGCTTGCCCAACAGGCGCAATGAGCAGTTCTTC.

This chain connects TRBV19 to TRBJ1-6; the D gene is possibly TRBD1 (5 bases). Between the trimmed V and J ends, which lost 4 bases and 7 bases, there was a span of 11 bases. Germline CDR1 LNHDA, CDR2 SQIVND (reference sequence). This CDR3 region has 14 residues. The CDR3 loop reads CASSSKGQNSPLHF. The CDR3 DNA reads TGTGCCAGTAGTAGTAAGGGGCAGAATTCACCCCTCCACTTT. Filled out from reference TRBV19 and TRBJ1-6, the complete variable domain reads DGGITQSPKYLFRKEGQNVTLSCEQNLNHDAMYWYRQDPGQGLRLIYYSQIVNDFQKGDIAEGYSVSREKKESFPLTVTSAQKNPTAFYLCASSSKGQNSPLHFGNGTRLTVT.

The CDR3 loop is CASSQDWPSGSQETQYF. CDR3 nucleotides: TGCGCCAGCAGCCAAGATTGGCCTAGCGGGTCCCAAGAGACCCAGTACTTC. The chain joins TRBV4-1 to TRBJ2-5; TRBD2 matches 8 bases. The length of the CDR3 is 17 residues. Per the germline V gene, CDR1 is MGHRA and CDR2 is YSYEKL. With V trimmed by 0 bases and J by 1 base, 7 bases remained unmatched.

The CDR3 reads CASSLGGALLTGLLFF. The CDR3 DNA reads TGTGCCAGCAGCTTAGGGGGAGCCCTTCTTACAGGGCTATTGTTTTTT. The J gene is TRBJ1-4, the V gene TRBV7-8, with D possibly matching TRBD1 (6 bases). There are 16 residues in the CDR3. CDR1 and CDR2 (germline): SGHVS, FQNEAQ. Trimming took 1 base from V and 15 from J, leaving 24 bases between them. Together with reference TRBV7-8 and TRBJ1-4, the CDR3 gives the full variable domain: GAGVSQSPRYKVAKRGQDVALRCDPISGHVSLFWYQQALGQGPEFLTYFQNEAQLDKSGLPSDRFFAERPEGSVSTLKIQRTQQEDSAVYLCASSLGGALLTGLLFFGSGTQLSVL.

V gene TRBV28 combines with J gene TRBJ2-7; the match to TRBD2 covers 7 bases. V lost 6 bases and J lost 0; bases outside the gene matches: 8. Germline V lookup: CDR1 MDHEN, CDR2 SYDVKM. The CDR3 loop spans 15 amino acids. The CDR3 protein is CASRNGGGVSYEQYF. The CDR3, as DNA: TGTGCCAGCAGAAATGGGGGGGGTGTCTCCTACGAGCAGTACTTC.

This sequence joins TRBV5-6 and TRBJ1-1; a weak D match, TRBD1 (6 bases). V lost 6 bases and J lost 4, with 13 bases in between. CDR1 SGHDT and CDR2 YYEEEE come from the germline V gene. The CDR3 runs 13 residues. The CDR3 bases are TGTGCCAGCACCTTCGGGGGGGCCACTGAAGCTTTCTTT. It translates to CASTFGGATEAFF. Full variable domain (remainder filled in from reference TRBV5-6 and TRBJ1-1): DAGVTQSPTHLIKTRGQQVTLRCSPKSGHDTVSWYQQALGQGPQFIFQYYEEEERQRGNFPDRFSGHQFPNYSSELNVNALLLGDSALYLCASTFGGATEAFFGQGTRLTVV.

J is TRBJ1-2 and V is TRBV19, with D tentatively TRBD1 (6 bases). Trimming cost V 9 bases and J 4 bases, with 24 bases left between them. The CDR3 totals 16 residues. Germline CDR1 LNHDA, CDR2 SQIVND (reference sequence). CDR3 amino acids: CASFNPGTPKGYGYTF. The CDR3 DNA follows: TGTGCCAGCTTTAACCCGGGGACACCAAAGGGCTATGGCTACACCTTC.

This chain's CDR3 is CASSLVAGVDTQYF. CDR3 bases: TGTGCCAGCAGCTTAGTAGCGGGAGTAGATACGCAGTATTTT. The genes are TRBV7-3 and TRBJ2-3; 9 nucleotides align to TRBD2. The germline V gene has CDR1 SGHTA and CDR2 FQGTGA. J was trimmed by 5 bases and V by 2 bases; bases with no gene match: 2. The CDR3 has 14 amino acids.